Given below is one T cell receptor beta chain in context. V was trimmed by 0 bases and J by 5 bases, leaving 7 bases between them. The CDR3 is 13 amino acids. The V gene's germline CDR1 is GTSNPN and CDR2 SVGIG (reference sequence). This entry belongs to a study of technical replicates of blood from several donors. TCRdb's table, derived via immunoSEQ multiplex PCR, lists solely in-frame clones and lacks some. Among 70,000 to 85,000 clones listed, 92% were seen once. V gene TRBV30 combines with J gene TRBJ2-2; TRBD1 might be the D (6 bases). This clonotype originated in a human donor in good health. Sequencing was carried out using T cells isolated from PBMCs. CDR3 sequence: CAWSVQGTGELFF. The CDR3 DNA reads TGTGCCTGGAGTGTCCAGGGGACCGGGGAGCTGTTTTTT.